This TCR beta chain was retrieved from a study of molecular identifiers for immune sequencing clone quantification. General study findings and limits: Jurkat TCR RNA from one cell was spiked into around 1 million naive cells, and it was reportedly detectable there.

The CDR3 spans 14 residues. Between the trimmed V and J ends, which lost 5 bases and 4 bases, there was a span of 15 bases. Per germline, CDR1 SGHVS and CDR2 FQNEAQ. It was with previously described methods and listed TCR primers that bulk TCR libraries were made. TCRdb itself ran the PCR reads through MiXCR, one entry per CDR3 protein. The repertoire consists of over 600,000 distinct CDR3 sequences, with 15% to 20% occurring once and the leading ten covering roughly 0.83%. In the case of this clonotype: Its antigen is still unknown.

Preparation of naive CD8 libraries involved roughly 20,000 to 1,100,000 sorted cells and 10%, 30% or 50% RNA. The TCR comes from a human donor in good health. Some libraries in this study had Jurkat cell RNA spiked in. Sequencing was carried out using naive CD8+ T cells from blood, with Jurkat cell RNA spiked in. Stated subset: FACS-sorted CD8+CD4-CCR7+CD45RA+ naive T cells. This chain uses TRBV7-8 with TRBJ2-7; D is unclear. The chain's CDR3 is CASSPRVGLYEQYF. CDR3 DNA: TGTGCCAGCAGCCCCCGGGTGGGGTTGTACGAGCAGTACTTC.